This T cell receptor beta chain is from a study of blood T cells in healthy people across ages. Study observations and caveats: Older individuals had lower TCR beta diversity per million T cells (the decline was roughly linear).

Donor samples were obtained from healthy Caucasian individuals from Russia, aged about 6 to 100. No fewer than 5.5 micrograms of total RNA were isolated from every sample. This clonotype was observed at least ten times. Its cognate antigen is unknown. A sample-barcoded 5' primer and a J-beta primer mix were used in a second PCR of roughly 7 to 11 cycles. Every cDNA molecule carried a tag from a template-switch adaptor bearing 12 random nucleotides. Via MiXCR, TCRdb re-called the 5' RACE reads, giving one row per CDR3 protein. Altogether some 920,000 distinct CDR3 sequences are present, about 51% being singletons, with the ten largest covering about 21%. Germline V lookup: CDR1 MNHNY, CDR2 SVGAGI (reference sequence). The CDR3 sequence is 14 residues long. V lost 6 bases and J lost 5; bases outside the gene matches: 8.

The rearrangement joins TRBV6-6 to TRBJ2-5, with 8 nucleotides matching TRBD2. The sequenced sample was blood. This clonotype was obtained from a woman aged 60-75 years in good health. The CDR3 DNA is TGTGCCAGCAGCTCCCGAGCGGGGGATGAGACCCAGTACTTC. It encodes CASSSRAGDETQYF.